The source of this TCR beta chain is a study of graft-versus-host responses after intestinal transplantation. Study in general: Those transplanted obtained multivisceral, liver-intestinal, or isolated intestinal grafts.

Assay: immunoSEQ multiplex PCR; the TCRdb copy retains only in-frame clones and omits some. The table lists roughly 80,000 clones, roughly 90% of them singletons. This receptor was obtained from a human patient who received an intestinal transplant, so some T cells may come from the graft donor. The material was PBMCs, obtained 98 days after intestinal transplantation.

CDR3 DNA: TGCGCCAGCGCCAGACTAGCGGGAGTACGACAAGAGACCCAGTACTTC. It encodes CASARLAGVRQETQYF. The chain joins TRBV5-1 to TRBJ2-5; 12 positions match TRBD2. Germline trimming cut 7 bases from V and 2 bases from J; bases unmatched to any gene: 9. This CDR3 contains 16 residues. The V gene's germline CDR1 is SGHRS and CDR2 YFSETQ.